This T cell receptor beta chain was recorded in a study of control samples from healthy donors and cancer patients. The CDR3 has 13 residues. V was clipped by 7 bases and J by 1 base; unmatched bases: 2. Produced via immunoSEQ multiplex PCR; TCRdb's table is partial and in-frame only. The sample has some 150,000 clones, 91% seen once. The J gene is TRBJ1-1, the V gene TRBV12-3 or TRBV12-4; 8 nucleotides agree with TRBD1. Sequences were obtained from blood. The sequence derives from a man aged 18 to 30 in good health. The CDR3 nucleotides are TGTGCCAGCAAAGGGACAGGGAACACTGAAGCTTTCTTT. It encodes CASKGTGNTEAFF.